One T cell receptor (beta chain) is described in this entry. Its recognized antigen is unknown. Within one base of it there is no much larger clone, and no base qualities were kept. This entry comes from a study of control samples from healthy donors and cancer patients (dated by TCRdb to 2020 to 2021). The library was built by means of the immunoSEQ multiplex PCR assay. TCRdb provides this immuneACCESS table in a form limited to in-frame rearrangements. Some clones are lacking; in checked studies, under half of them reflect an unresolved V gene, and why the rest are absent is not known. The sample yields tens of thousands of clones; roughly 88% were counted once. The top ten clones comprise around an eighth of the sample. From cysteine to phenylalanine, the CDR3 is 13 amino acids long. Kept here is only the CDR3 DNA, which spans 39 bases and is read in frame from base 1. V ends up 5 bases short and J 8 bases short, with an unmatched junction base count of 8.

The V and J genes are TRBV12-3 or TRBV12-4 and TRBJ1-2, with TRBD1 matching 7 junction bases. This sequence was found in a man aged 45-65 years with lung cancer. Sequenced material: PBMCs. This receptor carries the CDR3 CASSAGTDRGYTF. The DNA sequence is given as TGTGCCAGCAGTGCCGGGACAGATAGGGGCTACACCTTC.